These 18 T cell receptor beta chains share one sample of origin, sequenced in a study of cytomegalovirus exposure and HLA in healthy donors. PCR involved 60 Vbeta and 13 Jbeta primers. Method: immunoSEQ multiplex PCR; TCRdb's copy keeps in-frame clones and lacks some. This sample carries about 240,000 clones, roughly 78% of them seen once, and the ten largest clones take around 0.45%. The sequencing input was PBMCs. These receptors originate from a boy younger than 18 in good health and CMV-seronegative.

This chain connects TRBV7-8 to TRBJ2-3; TRBD1 agrees at 10 bases. The CDR3 runs to 15 residues. Germline V gene data show CDR1 as SGHVS and CDR2 as FQNEAQ. With V trimmed by 4 bases and J by 4 bases, 5 bases remained unmatched. This chain's CDR3 is CASSSRQGAPDTQYF. The CDR3, as DNA: TGTGCCAGCAGCTCGAGACAGGGGGCCCCAGATACGCAGTATTTT.

CDR3 protein: CASSEDRGRYTGELFF. The CDR3 coding sequence is TGTGCCAGCAGTGAGGACAGGGGGCGATATACCGGGGAGCTGTTTTTT. The chain uses TRBV2 and TRBJ2-2, with 11 nucleotides matching TRBD1. The CDR3 contains 16 residues. V shed 3 bases and J 5 bases; nucleotides not matched to a gene: 5. Germline CDR1 SNHLY, CDR2 FYNNEI.

This clone was recorded a few times. The chain recombines TRBV18 with TRBJ2-6, with 9 bases aligning to TRBD1. J was trimmed by 0 bases and V by 0 bases; bases with no gene match: 6. Germline V gives CDR1 KGHSH, CDR2 LQKENI. This CDR3 region has 19 residues. The CDR3 nucleotides are TGTGCCAGCTCACCACCGCGGACAGGGGACCCCTCTGGGGCCAACGTCCTGACTTTC. Encoded protein: CASSPPRTGDPSGANVLTF.

This clone was seen just once. The chain has TRBV4-1 and TRBJ1-2; TRBD1 aligns across 7 bases. The V and J ends lost 3 bases and 1 base, in that order; junction bases with no gene match: 8. Germline V gene sequence: CDR1 MGHRA, CDR2 YSYEKL. This CDR3 region has 16 residues. CDR3 coding DNA: TGCGCCAGCAGCCATGGGCTAACAGGGGTTAACTATGGCTACACCTTC. Encoded protein: CASSHGLTGVNYGYTF.

This sequence joins TRBV30 and TRBJ1-2, with D unresolved. The CDR3 contains 13 residues. V lost 4 bases and J lost 0, with 9 bases in between. Germline V gene sequence: CDR1 GTSNPN, CDR2 SVGIG (reference sequence). CDR3 in DNA: TGTGCCTGGAATGAGGGCTCTAACTATGGCTACACCTTC. It yields the protein CAWNEGSNYGYTF.

This clone was counted once. V usage is TRBV5-1 and J usage is TRBJ2-7; the match to TRBD1 covers 12 bases. The germline gives CDR1 SGHRS, CDR2 YFSETQ. V lost 4 bases and J lost 4; bases outside the gene matches: 6. CDR3 size: 15 residues. The CDR3 DNA sequence: TGCGCCAGCAGCAAGTGGGACAGGGGGCAGTACGAGCAGTACTTC. Translating it yields CASSKWDRGQYEQYF.

This chain connects TRBV18 to TRBJ1-2, with D possibly matching TRBD1 (5 bases). Germline assignment: CDR1 KGHSH and CDR2 LQKENI. CDR3 size: 15 residues. Trimming pared 2 bases from V and 9 bases from J, leaving 19 bases between. The CDR3 DNA reads as TGTGCCAGCTCACCATCGACAGCGGGGGTTTACCGCTACACCTTC. It is translated as CASSPSTAGVYRYTF.

The sample holds a few counts of this clone. V is TRBV5-1 and J is TRBJ1-6; a possible D gene is TRBD1 (5 bases). The CDR3 length is 16 residues. V was clipped by 0 bases and J by 0 bases, with 7 bases between them. Germline CDR1 reads SGHRS; CDR2 reads YFSETQ. The CDR3 region has the DNA TGCGCCAGCAGCTTGGAGGGGTACTCCTATAATTCACCCCTCCACTTT. It yields the protein CASSLEGYSYNSPLHF.

The J gene is TRBJ2-7, the V gene TRBV7-8; tentative D call: TRBD2 (6 bases). The V gene lost 3 bases and the J gene lost 2 bases, with 11 bases spanning the gap. The CDR3 has 14 amino acids. Germline loops: CDR1 SGHVS, CDR2 FQNEAQ. As DNA, the CDR3 is TGTGCCAGCAGCTTTGGGGGGTCCGCCTACGAGCAGTACTTC. It translates to CASSFGGSAYEQYF.

The rearrangement uses TRBV7-9 and TRBJ2-1; D is undetermined. Germline V CDR1 and CDR2: SEHNR, FQNEAQ (reference sequence). Trimming cost V 6 bases and J 6 bases, with 9 bases left between them. The CDR3 has 12 amino acids. CDR3 protein: CASRQTPNEQFF. The DNA of the CDR3 is TGTGCCAGCAGACAAACCCCCAATGAGCAGTTCTTC.

This clone appeared a single time. The chain links TRBV5-4 to TRBJ1-2; D perhaps matches TRBD1 (5 bases). CDR1 is SGHNT and CDR2 is YYREEE in the germline V gene (reference sequence). V was trimmed by 0 bases and J by 8 bases, leaving 14 bases between them. The CDR3 is made up of 14 amino acids. The CDR3 here is CASSLEGRVTGYTF. The CDR3 DNA is TGTGCCAGCAGCTTGGAGGGGAGGGTTACAGGCTACACCTTC.

The DNA of the CDR3 is TGCGCCAGCAGCCTTACAGGGTCCGCTGATTCACCCCTCCACTTT. Protein sequence: CASSLTGSADSPLHF. The rearrangement uses TRBV10-1 and TRBJ1-6; maybe TRBD1 (6 bases). CDR3 size: 15 residues. From germline, CDR1 is WNHNN and CDR2 SYGVQD (reference sequence). V was shortened by 6 bases and J by 8 bases, with 17 bases between the two germline ends.

The chain recombines TRBV19 with TRBJ1-1; possible D gene TRBD1, 6 bases. The CDR3 covers 15 residues. The V and J ends lost 0 bases and 11 bases respectively, with 19 bases between them. The V gene's germline CDR1 is LNHDA and CDR2 SQIVND (reference sequence). This chain's CDR3 is CASSIEPGQITDAFF. As DNA, the CDR3 is TGTGCCAGTAGTATAGAGCCGGGACAAATAACCGATGCTTTCTTT.

The rearrangement uses TRBV7-2 and TRBJ2-1, with TRBD1 matching 7 bases. The germline gives CDR1 SGHTA, CDR2 FQGNSA. CDR3 length equals 15 residues. Trimming cost V 1 base and J 5 bases; bases outside gene matches: 5. This chain's CDR3 is CASSLGGGPHNEQFF. For the CDR3, the DNA is TGTGCCAGCAGCTTAGGAGGGGGCCCCCACAATGAGCAGTTCTTC.

The chain recombines TRBV27 with TRBJ1-1, with D unclear. The V end lost 7 bases, the J end lost 4 bases, and 16 bases lay between the germline ends. The CDR3 has 14 residues. Germline V gives CDR1 MNHEY, CDR2 SMNVEV (reference sequence). CDR3 bases: TGTGCCAGCACCAAGCAGGCCTCGAGCACTGAAGCTTTCTTT. Translating gives CASTKQASSTEAFF.

A single count supports this clone. This rearrangement joins TRBV2 to TRBJ1-6; possible D gene TRBD1, 5 bases. V lost 8 bases to trimming and J lost 10 bases, with 24 bases between them. This CDR3 has 16 amino acids. CDR1 is SNHLY, CDR2 FYNNEI, per germline. CDR3 in amino acids: CASGHRGRTDFSPLHF. The CDR3 nucleotides are TGTGCCAGCGGCCATAGGGGTCGAACAGATTTCTCACCCCTCCACTTT.

The gene calls are TRBV7-3 and TRBJ2-5; 11 nucleotides align to TRBD2. The trim removed 8 bases at V and 2 bases at J, leaving 1 base unmatched. In germline, CDR1 is SGHTA, CDR2 FQGTGA. The CDR3 runs 13 residues. CDR3 residues: CASRLAGQETQYF. The CDR3, as DNA: TGTGCCAGCCGACTAGCGGGGCAAGAGACCCAGTACTTC.

The chain combines TRBV10-1 with TRBJ2-1, with 8 bases lining up with TRBD1. Losses at the gene ends were 3 bases for V and 9 bases for J; bases not matched to a gene: 13. The CDR3 covers 16 residues. CDR1 is WNHNN and CDR2 is SYGVQD in the germline V gene (reference sequence). The CDR3 protein is CASSEPGQVDRSEQFF. Here the CDR3 DNA reads TGCGCCAGCAGTGAACCGGGACAGGTGGATCGTAGTGAGCAGTTCTTC.